This T cell receptor beta chain was captured by sequencing in a study of blood T cell repertoires in COVID-19. The CDR3 length is 14 residues. Germline V gene sequence: CDR1 SGHNT, CDR2 YYREEE (reference sequence). The V segment lost 3 bases and the J segment 6 bases; nucleotides outside the gene matches: 1. Authors' methods: Cell counts per sample came from amplifying reference gene primers. Sequenced by immunoSEQ multiplex PCR; TCRdb stores in-frame clones only, minus some. That table furnishes V, J and clone size, whereas the DNA furnished D and trimming. The data hold under 200,000 clones, with 88% observed a single time.

What was sequenced was peripheral blood. The chain links TRBV5-4 to TRBJ1-6; TRBD1 aligns across 9 bases. The sequence derives from a man aged 18-30 years with active or convalescent COVID-19. CDR3 DNA: TGTGCCAGCAGCTGGGGACAGGGTAATTCACCCCTCCACTTT. This codes for CASSWGQGNSPLHF.